These 8 T cell receptor beta chains came from one sample sequenced in a study of identical twins. TCRdb re-called the 5' RACE reads through MiXCR, storing one row per CDR3 protein. This table has around 670,000 distinct CDR3 sequences, around 6% appearing once. The specimen was naive T cells sorted from blood. The source is a man between 18 and 35 years old in good health.

This clonotype was seen at least ten times. The chain joins TRBV12-3 or TRBV12-4 to TRBJ2-1; TRBD2 matches at 7 bases. The CDR3 is 13 amino acids. V lost 6 bases, J lost 12 bases, and 11 bases stayed unmatched. The CDR3 region is CASRPGLVGRQFF. The CDR3 nucleotides are TGTGCCAGCAGGCCCGGACTAGTTGGGCGGCAGTTCTTC.

The CDR3 nucleotides read TGCAGCGGGGGACGGGGTGGGCCCGATACGCAGTATTTT. Protein sequence: CSGGRGGPDTQYF. The chain employs TRBV29-1 and TRBJ2-3; the D call may be TRBD1 or TRBD2 (5 bases each). The ends were cut back, 7 bases at V and 6 bases at J, with 17 bases in the middle. The CDR3 sequence is 13 residues long. Germline assignment: CDR1 SQVTM and CDR2 ANQGSEA.

There are many counts of this clonotype. The V call is TRBV5-1, the J call TRBJ2-1, with D maybe TRBD1 (5 bases). Germline values: CDR1 SGHRS, CDR2 YFSETQ. V lost 0 bases and J 5 bases, leaving 9 bases between the germline ends. This CDR3 comprises 14 residues. The CDR3 is CASSLAGPNNEQFF. The CDR3 DNA reads as TGCGCCAGCAGCTTGGCAGGGCCCAACAATGAGCAGTTCTTC.

The sample holds a few counts of this clonotype. The V and J genes are TRBV29-1 and TRBJ2-1; the match to TRBD2 covers 10 bases. CDR1 is SQVTM and CDR2 is ANQGSEA in the germline V gene. The CDR3 consists of 17 residues. Trimming cost V 0 bases and J 5 bases; bases outside gene matches: 10. CDR3 sequence reads: CSVEDRGSGRAHNEQFF. The CDR3 DNA reads as TGCAGCGTTGAAGATCGGGGCAGCGGGAGGGCCCACAATGAGCAGTTCTTC.

This clonotype was counted ten times or more. The chain couples TRBV15 to TRBJ2-1, with D uncertain. This CDR3 contains 14 residues. CDR1 LNHNV and CDR2 YYDKDF come from the germline V gene (reference sequence). The germline V and J ends were trimmed by 0 bases and 9 bases, with 12 bases remaining between them. CDR3 in amino acids: CATSRDLGLGEQFF. The CDR3 region has the DNA TGTGCCACCAGCAGAGATCTTGGGCTGGGTGAGCAGTTCTTC.

This clonotype has more than one count but fewer than ten. The chain uses TRBV7-6 and TRBJ2-1; D is perhaps TRBD2 (6 bases). V was pared by 1 base and J by 5 bases, with 18 bases between. The CDR3 runs to 17 residues. Germline V CDR1 and CDR2: SGHVS, FNYEAQ. CDR3 bases: TGTGCCAGCAGCTTAGTGGCCATTCGACTAGGAAACAATGAGCAGTTCTTC. Translating gives CASSLVAIRLGNNEQFF.

This clonotype was seen only a few times. The chain employs TRBV24-1 and TRBJ2-3; tentatively, D is TRBD1 (7 bases). The V and J ends lost 7 bases and 6 bases respectively, with 16 bases between them. Germline CDR1 KGHDR, CDR2 SFDVKD. The CDR3 is made up of 14 amino acids. CDR3 region: CATRTRQGGDTQYF. CDR3 DNA: TGTGCCACCAGAACCCGACAGGGAGGCGATACGCAGTATTTT.

This clonotype was detected ten times or more. At one end the junction does not follow the germline gene, possibly because of a read error. This chain joins TRBV5-1 and TRBJ2-7, with a tentative D call TRBD2 (6 bases). The CDR3 totals 13 residues. Germline V lookup: CDR1 SGHRS, CDR2 YFSETQ. CDR3 protein: CASSLAQGGEYDF. Here the CDR3 DNA reads TGCGCCAGCAGCTTGGCCCAGGGAGGTGAATATGACTTC.